This TCR beta chain emerged from a study of T cells in Graves' hyperthyroidism and ophthalmopathy. Amplified regions were TCR beta CDR3 sequences from RNA transcripts. The HTBI primer set drove a first-round RT-PCR of the TCR CDR3. In TCRdb, the multiplex PCR reads were re-called with MiXCR into one record per CDR3 protein. The sample records more than 450,000 distinct CDR3 sequences, less than 15% being singletons. This clonotype was obtained from a middle-aged woman with Graves' hyperthyroidism. What was sequenced was blood.

CDR3 loop: CASSQERETYNEQFF. The CDR3 DNA sequence: TGTGCCAGCAGCCAAGAGCGGGAAACCTACAATGAGCAGTTCTTC. The chain joins TRBV4-2 to TRBJ2-1; maybe TRBD2 (6 bases). Trimming cost V 0 bases and J 2 bases, with 8 bases left between them. The CDR3 is made up of 15 amino acids. Germline CDR1 and CDR2: LGHNA and YNFKEQ.